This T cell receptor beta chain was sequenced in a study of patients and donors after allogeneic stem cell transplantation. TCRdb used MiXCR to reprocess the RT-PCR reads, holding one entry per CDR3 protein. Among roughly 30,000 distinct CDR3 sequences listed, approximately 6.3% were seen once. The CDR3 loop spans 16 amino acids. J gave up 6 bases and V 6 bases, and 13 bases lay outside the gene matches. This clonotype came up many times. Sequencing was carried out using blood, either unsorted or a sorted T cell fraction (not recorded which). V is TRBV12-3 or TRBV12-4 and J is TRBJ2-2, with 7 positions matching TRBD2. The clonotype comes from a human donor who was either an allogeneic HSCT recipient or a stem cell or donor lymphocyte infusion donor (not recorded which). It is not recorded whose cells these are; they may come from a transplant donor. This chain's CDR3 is CASSATGGVIPGELFF. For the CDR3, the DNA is TGTGCCAGCAGCGCGACTGGGGGGGTAATCCCCGGGGAGCTGTTTTTT.